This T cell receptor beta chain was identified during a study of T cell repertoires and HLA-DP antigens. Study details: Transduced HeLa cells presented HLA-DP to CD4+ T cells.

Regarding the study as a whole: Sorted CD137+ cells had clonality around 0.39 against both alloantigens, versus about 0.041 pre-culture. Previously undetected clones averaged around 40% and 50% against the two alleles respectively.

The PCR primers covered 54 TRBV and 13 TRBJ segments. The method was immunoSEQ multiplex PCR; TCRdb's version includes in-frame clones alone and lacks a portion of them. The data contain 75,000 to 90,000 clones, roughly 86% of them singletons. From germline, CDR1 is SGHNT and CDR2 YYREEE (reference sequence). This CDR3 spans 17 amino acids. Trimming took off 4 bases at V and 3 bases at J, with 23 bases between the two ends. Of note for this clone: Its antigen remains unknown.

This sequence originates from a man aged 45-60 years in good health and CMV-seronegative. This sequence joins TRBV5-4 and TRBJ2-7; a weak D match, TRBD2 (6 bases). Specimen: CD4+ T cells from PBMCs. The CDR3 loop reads CASSPVGGGTKLYEQYF. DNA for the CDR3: TGTGCCAGCAGCCCGGTGGGGGGAGGCACCAAGCTCTACGAGCAGTACTTC. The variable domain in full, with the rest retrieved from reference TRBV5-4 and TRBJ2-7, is ETGVTQSPTHLIKTRGQQVTLRCSSQSGHNTVSWYQQALGQGPQFIFQYYREEENGRGNFPPRFSGLQFPNYSSELNVNALELDDSALYLCASSPVGGGTKLYEQYFGPGTRLTVT.